Presented here are 31 T cell receptor beta chains from one specimen sequenced in a study of T cells in women clearing cervical HPV infection. Produced via immunoSEQ multiplex PCR; TCRdb's table is partial and in-frame only. The sample table sets out about 20,000 clones. Sequencing was performed on blood buffy coat. The source of these receptors is a woman aged 18 to 75 with a cervical HPV16 infection that either progressed to CIN3+ or cleared (not recorded which).

Regarding this clone: The read gets to within 3 residues of the CDR3 end, and the germline J gene fills in the rest. The V gene is TRBV6-1, the J gene TRBJ1-1; the D gene is possibly TRBD1 (6 bases). The germline V and J ends were trimmed by 4 bases and 1 base, with 10 bases remaining between them. Germline V gene lookup returns CDR1 MNHNS and CDR2 SASEGT. The CDR3 length is 14 residues. The CDR3 region is CASSGRGRNTEAFF. CDR3 bases read: TGTGCCAGCAGTGGAAGGGGGAGGAACACTGAA.

Comments on this clone: The read comes to an end 3 residues before the CDR3 does, leaving the germline J gene to fill in the end. This chain joins TRBV7-6 and TRBJ2-2; D not resolved. This CDR3 comprises 15 residues. Germline V gives CDR1 SGHVS, CDR2 FNYEAQ. Deletions cut 4 bases from V and 6 bases from J, with 15 bases between. CDR3 DNA, as far as it was read: TGTGCCAGCAGCTCAAGGGCCACAGACCCCGGGGAG. Amino acid sequence: CASSSRATDPGE. The entire CDR3 reads CASSSRATDPGELFF.

According to its frequency, this clone is medium-sized. Germline is not matched at one junction end, which may reflect a read error. The read gets to within 3 residues of the CDR3 end, and the germline J gene fills in the rest. This chain connects TRBV15 to TRBJ1-2; a weak D match, TRBD1 (5 bases). This CDR3 region has 15 residues. Looked up from germline, CDR1 is LNHNV and CDR2 is YYDKDF (reference sequence). The CDR3 spells CATSGDSEAQYGYTF. The DNA read from the CDR3 is TGTGCCACCAGCGGAGACAGCGAAGCGCAATATGGC.

Worth noting for this clone: The CDR3 extends 3 residues past the end of the read, so its final part is completed from the germline J gene. The chain employs TRBV7-9 and TRBJ1-2; maybe TRBD1 (6 bases). The germline CDR1 and CDR2 sequences are SEHNR and FQNEAQ (reference sequence). The CDR3 extends over 15 amino acids. CDR3 bases read: TGTGCCAGCAGCTCTGCGGGGGGCCCGCTCGGTACC. Translated, it gives CASSSAGGPLGT. The CDR3 in its entirety is CASSSAGGPLGTYTF.

The DNA read from the CDR3 is TGTGCCAGCAGCCAAAGCTATTCACCA. Its translation is CASSQSYSP. The full CDR3 sequence reads CASSQSYSPLFF. The rearrangement links TRBV5-6 to TRBJ1-4; D unresolved. The read ends 3 residues before the CDR3 terminus; that terminus is restored from the germline J gene. The CDR3 runs 12 residues. Germline V gene sequence: CDR1 SGHDT, CDR2 YYEEEE.

Partial CDR3 DNA: TGTGCCAGCAGTTACGGGGGGAACACTGAA. Amino acid sequence: CASSYGGNTE. The complete CDR3 protein is CASSYGGNTEAFF. This chain connects TRBV14 to TRBJ1-1; a weak D match, TRBD1 (5 bases). Sequencing ends 3 residues short of the CDR3 end; the germline J gene provides the rest. Trimming removed 6 bases at V and 1 base at J, with 9 bases between. The CDR3 is made up of 13 amino acids. Germline V gives CDR1 SGHDN, CDR2 FVKESK.

With regard to this clone: The read ends 3 residues before the CDR3 terminus; that terminus is restored from the germline J gene. This sequence joins TRBV20-1 and TRBJ2-5; 8 bases are shared with TRBD1. CDR3 length: 15 amino acids. Germline V gene data show CDR1 as DFQATT and CDR2 as SNEGSKA (reference sequence). Incomplete CDR3 DNA: TGCAGTGCTAGACCGCGGCAGGGGGCTCAGGATACC. Its protein product is CSARPRQGAQDT. In full, the CDR3 reads CSARPRQGAQDTQYF.

Concerning this clone: The DNA ends 3 residues before the CDR3 does, and the rest of the CDR3 is filled in from the germline J gene. The chain employs TRBV19 and TRBJ1-2; 7 positions match TRBD1. CDR3 length: 16 residues. Germline V CDR1 and CDR2: LNHDA, SQIVND (reference sequence). The CDR3 DNA, read in part, is TGTGCCAGTAGTGAGGACAGGACAGCTAGCACAGATACC. Amino acids: CASSEDRTASTDT. The full CDR3 protein is CASSEDRTASTDTYTF. Combining the CDR3 with reference TRBV19 and TRBJ1-2 gives the whole variable domain DGGITQSPKYLFRKEGQNVTLSCEQNLNHDAMYWYRQDPGQGLRLIYYSQIVNDFQKGDIAEGYSVSREKKESFPLTVTSAQKNPTAFYLCASSEDRTASTDTYTFGSGTRLTVV.

A word on this clone: The sequenced fragment ends 3 residues before the CDR3 boundary, so the rest is inferred from the germline J gene. The chain links TRBV20-1 to TRBJ1-6; 7 positions match TRBD1. CDR1 is DFQATT and CDR2 is SNEGSKA in the germline V gene (reference sequence). The CDR3 runs 18 residues. Unmatched junction bases numbered 11, after V lost 2 bases and J lost 1 base. Incomplete CDR3 DNA: TGCAGTGCTAGAAAGAGGGGGCGCGGAGAATCCTATAATTCACCC. It codes for CSARKRGRGESYNSP. The CDR3 as a whole reads CSARKRGRGESYNSPLHF.

CDR3 region: CASSGQGTDTYTF. CDR3 DNA, as far as it was read: TGTGCCAGTAGTGGACAGGGTACAGATACC. V usage is TRBV19 and J usage is TRBJ1-2; TRBD1 agrees at 8 bases. The read halts 3 residues ahead of the CDR3 end, with the missing end drawn from the germline J gene. Germline V gene data show CDR1 as LNHDA and CDR2 as SQIVND (reference sequence). The CDR3 is 13 residues long.

By frequency, this clone is medium-sized. The CDR3 extends 3 residues past the end of the read, so its final part is completed from the germline J gene. The chain has TRBV14 and TRBJ2-3; 8 bases agree with TRBD2. The CDR3 has 15 residues. The V gene's germline CDR1 is SGHDN and CDR2 FVKESK. Germline trimming cut 4 bases from V and 3 bases from J; bases unmatched to any gene: 6. CDR3 amino acids: CASSLGGTSTDTQYF. The sequenced CDR3 bases are TGTGCCAGCAGCCTTGGGGGGACTAGTACAGATACG.

CDR3 DNA, as far as it was read: TGTGCCAGCAGACACAGGACAGGGAGAGATACG. Amino acid sequence: CASRHRTGRDT. The full CDR3 protein is CASRHRTGRDTQYF. The chain recombines TRBV11-2 with TRBJ2-3; 8 bases fit TRBD1. From the germline J gene comes the end of the CDR3, since the read stops 3 residues before it. V was pared by 6 bases and J by 5 bases, with 7 bases of the junction left unmatched. The CDR3 is made up of 14 amino acids. Germline lookup yields CDR1 SGHAT and CDR2 FQNNGV.

As for this clone: The read terminates 3 residues before the CDR3 end, so the remaining end is supplied by the germline J gene. This chain connects TRBV19 to TRBJ2-3; a possible D gene is TRBD1 (7 bases). This CDR3 spans 15 amino acids. Germline V gene sequence: CDR1 LNHDA, CDR2 SQIVND (reference sequence). The DNA read from the CDR3 is TGTGCCAGTAGTGCGGGGACAGCCTCTAGGCAGCCG. This gives the protein CASSAGTASRQP. The entire CDR3 sequence reads CASSAGTASRQPQYF.

Incomplete CDR3 DNA: TGTGCCAGCAGCCAAGAAACACAGGACAGGATCTATGGC. Protein sequence: CASSQETQDRIYG. The entire CDR3 sequence reads CASSQETQDRIYGYTF. The rearrangement joins TRBV4-2 to TRBJ1-2, with 7 bases fitting TRBD1. The sequence runs out 3 residues before the end of the CDR3; the remainder is reconstructed from the germline J gene. Germline V gene data show CDR1 as LGHNA and CDR2 as YNFKEQ. V shed 0 bases and J 4 bases; nucleotides not matched to a gene: 8. CDR3 size: 16 residues.

The CDR3 spells CASSLAVPAGGGNEQFF. The DNA read from the CDR3 is TGTGCCAGCAGCTTAGCGGTTCCGGCAGGGGGCGGCAATGAG. The J gene is TRBJ2-1, the V gene TRBV7-2; 8 positions agree with TRBD1. The read finishes 3 residues shy of the CDR3 end, and the germline J gene is used to complete it. Looked up from germline, CDR1 is SGHTA and CDR2 is FQGNSA. The CDR3 loop spans 17 amino acids. V was clipped by 0 bases and J by 6 bases; unmatched bases: 10.

As concerns this clone: The CDR3 is cut off 3 residues early in the read; its end comes from the germline J gene. The chain has TRBV5-4 and TRBJ2-1, with a possible D match to TRBD1 (5 bases). Trimming removed 2 bases from V and 7 bases from J, with 7 bases in between. Germline V gene lookup returns CDR1 SGHNT and CDR2 YYREEE (reference sequence). CDR3 length: 12 residues. The CDR3 sequence: CASSFSGNEQFF. CDR3 DNA, as far as it was read: TGTGCCAGCAGCTTCTCAGGGAATGAG.

Here the CDR3 reads CASSYRGGYEQYF. The DNA read from the CDR3 is TGTGCCAGCAGCTATCGGGGGGGGTACGAG. The chain uses TRBV5-5 and TRBJ2-7; 8 nucleotides align to TRBD2. Read sequence stops 3 residues before the CDR3 end, and the germline J gene provides the missing end. V gave up 3 bases and J gave up 4 bases; unmatched junction bases: 3. Germline CDR1 SGHKS, CDR2 YYEKEE (reference sequence). The CDR3 loop spans 13 amino acids.

Regarding this clone: With the read ending 3 residues before the CDR3 end, the germline J gene is used to fill in that end. The chain recombines TRBV15 with TRBJ1-2; 9 nucleotides align to TRBD1. The V gene's germline CDR1 is LNHNV and CDR2 YYDKDF (reference sequence). The CDR3 is 15 amino acids. The CDR3 protein is CATSRDRRTGEGYTF. The part of the CDR3 DNA that was read is TGTGCCACCAGCAGAGATCGTCGGACAGGGGAGGGC.

The sequenced part of the CDR3 DNA is TGTGCCAGCAGCACTAGCGGGGTGGGGTCAGATACC. Protein sequence: CASSTSGVGSDT. The whole CDR3 reads CASSTSGVGSDTQYF. The rearrangement uses TRBV7-2 and TRBJ2-5; 10 bases map to TRBD2. The observed sequence ends 3 residues before the CDR3 terminus, with the missing tail filled in from the germline J gene. The CDR3 covers 15 residues. In germline, CDR1 is SGHTA, CDR2 FQGNSA.

On this clone: The read terminates 3 residues before the CDR3 end, so the remaining end is supplied by the germline J gene. The chain has TRBV19 and TRBJ2-4, with TRBD1 identical over 7 bases. This CDR3 has 17 residues. CDR1 is LNHDA and CDR2 is SQIVND in the germline V gene (reference sequence). Trimming took 4 bases from V and 2 from J; bases not matched to a gene: 11. The CDR3 sequence is CASSTPTGSTTKNIQYF. The covered CDR3 bases are TGTGCCAGTAGTACCCCGACAGGGTCAACGACCAAAAACATT.

Regarding this clone: Read data end 3 residues before the CDR3 end; the end is taken from the germline J gene. The V gene is TRBV6-1, the J gene TRBJ1-4, with D perhaps matching TRBD1 (5 bases). Germline CDR1 MNHNS, CDR2 SASEGT. CDR3 size: 15 residues. The CDR3 protein is CASSEGTSGANVLFF. The DNA read from the CDR3 is TGTGCCAGCAGTGAAGGTACCTCTGGGGCCAACGTA.

Details on this clone: The read terminates 3 residues ahead of where the CDR3 ends, so the germline J gene completes it. This chain uses TRBV20-1 with TRBJ2-3; tentative D call: TRBD2 (6 bases). CDR3 length: 16 amino acids. V dropped 0 bases and J dropped 1 base, with 14 bases sitting between them. Germline-derived CDR1 and CDR2 are DFQATT and SNEGSKA (reference sequence). Incomplete CDR3 DNA: TGCAGTGCTAGAGATCGCGGGATAGGAGGCACAGATACG. Amino acids: CSARDRGIGGTDT. In full, the CDR3 reads CSARDRGIGGTDTQYF.

To note about this clone: The missing CDR3 end, 3 residues past where the read stops, is filled in from the germline J gene. The rearrangement uses TRBV7-2 and TRBJ2-5; TRBD2 is a possible D gene (6 bases). This CDR3 has 14 residues. Germline V gene data show CDR1 as SGHTA and CDR2 as FQGNSA. With 3 bases removed from V and 2 bases from J, the gap between germline ends came to 10 bases. The CDR3 bases that were read are TGTGCCAGCAGCTTTCTAGCGCCTCAAGAGACC. Its protein product is CASSFLAPQET. The complete CDR3 reads CASSFLAPQETQYF.

For this clone: The read terminates 3 residues ahead of where the CDR3 ends, so the germline J gene completes it. The V call is TRBV5-1, the J call TRBJ1-1; D is perhaps TRBD1 (5 bases). Trimming removed 4 bases at V and 0 bases at J, with 7 bases between. This CDR3 region has 13 residues. Germline V gene lookup returns CDR1 SGHRS and CDR2 YFSETQ. The chain's CDR3 is CASSLTVNTEAFF. Incomplete CDR3 DNA: TGCGCCAGCAGCCTGACAGTGAACACTGAA.

About this clone: The read comes to an end 3 residues before the CDR3 does, leaving the germline J gene to fill in the end. V and J are TRBV7-9 and TRBJ1-2; 7 bases match TRBD1. This CDR3 is built from 14 residues. Germline V gives CDR1 SEHNR, CDR2 FQNEAQ (reference sequence). The covered CDR3 bases are TGTGCCAGCAGCAGAAGACAGGGCCCCTACGAC. Translating gives CASSRRQGPYD. The full CDR3 protein reads CASSRRQGPYDYTF.

Comments on this clone: The read terminates 3 residues ahead of where the CDR3 ends, so the germline J gene completes it. The chain has TRBV19 and TRBJ1-5, with D possibly TRBD1 on 6 matching bases. Per the germline V gene, CDR1 is LNHDA and CDR2 is SQIVND (reference sequence). The V end was cut by 6 bases, the J end by 7 bases, with 22 bases between. This CDR3 has 16 residues. The covered CDR3 bases are TGTGCCAGTAGCCATGGAGGGGGAGGGGGGGGGCAGCCC. It encodes CASSHGGGGGGQP. The full-length CDR3 reads as CASSHGGGGGGQPQHF.

As for this clone: The CDR3 end falls 3 residues outside the read, so it is completed with the germline J gene. The chain links TRBV29-1 to TRBJ2-7; D is undetermined. CDR3 length equals 11 residues. Germline V CDR1 and CDR2: SQVTM, ANQGSEA. Trimming took off 5 bases at V and 1 base at J, with 6 bases between the two ends. The part of the CDR3 DNA that was read is TGCAGCGTTACCGCGTCCTACGAG. Translated: CSVTASYE. The complete CDR3 sequence is CSVTASYEQYF.

A word on this clone: The missing CDR3 end, 3 residues past where the read stops, is filled in from the germline J gene. The chain couples TRBV5-1 to TRBJ2-2, with a weak D call TRBD2 (6 bases). The CDR3 totals 14 residues. Looked up from germline, CDR1 is SGHRS and CDR2 is YFSETQ. Trimming removed 0 bases at V and 8 bases at J, with 11 bases between. The CDR3 sequence: CASSLGGLQGELFF. The sequenced CDR3 bases are TGCGCCAGCAGCTTGGGGGGACTTCAGGGGGAG.

Concerning this clone: The CDR3 is cut off 3 residues early in the read; its end comes from the germline J gene. The chain couples TRBV7-2 to TRBJ2-3, with a weak D call TRBD1 (5 bases). This CDR3 is 14 amino acids long. The V end lost 2 bases, the J end lost 4 bases, and 10 bases lay between the germline ends. Germline V gene lookup returns CDR1 SGHTA and CDR2 FQGNSA. CDR3: CASSLQGRADTQYF. CDR3 bases read: TGTGCCAGCAGCTTACAAGGCAGGGCAGATACG.

On this clone itself: Read coverage stops 3 residues before the CDR3 terminus; the germline J gene supplies the remainder. The chain employs TRBV7-9 and TRBJ2-7, with TRBD2 matching 9 bases. The V segment lost 5 bases and the J segment 2 bases; nucleotides outside the gene matches: 4. CDR1 SEHNR and CDR2 FQNEAQ come from the germline V gene (reference sequence). The CDR3 sequence is 14 residues long. The covered CDR3 bases are TGTGCCAGCAGCCCTCAGCGGGGGGCCTACGAG. This gives the protein CASSPQRGAYE. The full CDR3 sequence reads CASSPQRGAYEQYF.

A word on this clone: The DNA ends 3 residues before the CDR3 does, and the rest of the CDR3 is filled in from the germline J gene. The chain has TRBV19 and TRBJ2-2, with TRBD2 matching over 7 bases. The CDR3 is 12 residues long. Germline V gene sequence: CDR1 LNHDA, CDR2 SQIVND (reference sequence). CDR3: CASSAAGEKLFF. The DNA read from the CDR3 is TGTGCCAGTAGTGCCGCGGGGGAAAAG.